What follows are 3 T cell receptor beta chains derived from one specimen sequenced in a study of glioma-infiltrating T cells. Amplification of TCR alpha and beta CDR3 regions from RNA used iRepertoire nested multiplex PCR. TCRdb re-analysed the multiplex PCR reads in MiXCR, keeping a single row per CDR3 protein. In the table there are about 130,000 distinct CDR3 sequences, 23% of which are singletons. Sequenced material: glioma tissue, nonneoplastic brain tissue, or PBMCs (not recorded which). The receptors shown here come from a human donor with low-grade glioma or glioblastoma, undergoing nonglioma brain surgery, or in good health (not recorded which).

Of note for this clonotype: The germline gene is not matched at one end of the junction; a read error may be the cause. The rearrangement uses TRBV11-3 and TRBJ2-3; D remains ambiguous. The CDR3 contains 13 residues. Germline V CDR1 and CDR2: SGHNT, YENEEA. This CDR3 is CARRFVGPAPPSF. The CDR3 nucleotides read TGTGCCCGCCGCTTCGTCGGCCCCGCTCCGCCGTCTTTT.

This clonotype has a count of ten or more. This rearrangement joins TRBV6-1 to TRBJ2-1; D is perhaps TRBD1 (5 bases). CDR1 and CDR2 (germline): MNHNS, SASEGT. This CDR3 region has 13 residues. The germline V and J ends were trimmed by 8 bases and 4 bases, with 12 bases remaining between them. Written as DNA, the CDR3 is TGTGCCAGCGAGGACACCAATTACAATGAGCAGTTCTTC. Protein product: CASEDTNYNEQFF.

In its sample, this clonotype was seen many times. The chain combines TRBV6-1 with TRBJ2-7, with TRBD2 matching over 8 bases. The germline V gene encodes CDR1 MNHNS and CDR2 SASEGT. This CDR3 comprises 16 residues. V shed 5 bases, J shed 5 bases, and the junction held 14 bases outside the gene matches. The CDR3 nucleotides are TGTGCCAGCAGTTATTGGGGCGGAGCGGGAGATAACGAGCAGTACTTC. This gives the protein CASSYWGGAGDNEQYF.